These T cell receptor beta chains were read from a single sample in a study of blood T cell repertoires in COVID-19. TCRdb keeps only in-frame clones here, not all; method: immunoSEQ multiplex PCR. The data show roughly 70,000 clones, with about nine tenths seen just once and 6% to 8% held by the top ten. Sequencing was performed on peripheral blood. These receptors all come from a woman at least 80 years old with active COVID-19. CDR3s include the opening cysteine and the closing phenylalanine or tryptophan. The order of the fields is clone size, J gene, V gene, CDR3 protein. Clone sizes are given selectively: once, few, many, or a class where the clone is expanded.

>NA|TRBJ2-7|TRBV10-3
CAISDLTGPRDYEQYF
>NA|TRBJ2-1|TRBV9
CASSDQGGWSPYNEQFF
>once|TRBJ2-1|TRBV2
CASRELTRTGNEQFF
>NA|TRBJ2-3|TRBV7-2
CASSPWTSGNTDTQYF
>NA|TRBJ2-3|TRBV4-1
CASSQHYRREAGTDTQYF
>once|TRBJ2-5|TRBV18
CASSGFAGLQETQYF
>NA|TRBJ2-5|TRBV2
CASSSGLAGGSLRKRETQYF
>NA|TRBJ2-4|TRBV23-1
CASSHGGPDREKTKNIQYF
>NA|TRBJ2-7|TRBV18
CASSPRDRDEQYF
>NA|TRBJ2-5|TRBV3-1/TRBV3-2
CASSLGHGQETQYF
>NA|TRBJ2-7|TRBV6-1
CASRPSGTGAYEQYF
>NA|TRBJ2-1|TRBV25-1
CASSYQEKMNEQFF
>NA|TRBJ2-1|TRBV6-5
CATIEGVEKFF
>NA|TRBJ1-1|TRBV6-5
CASGAPVSLGTEAFF
>few|TRBJ2-5|TRBV7-2
CASSQRRLAGQETQYF
>NA|TRBJ2-1|TRBV11-2
CASSRTSGRGNEQFF
>NA|TRBJ2-7|TRBV6-5
CASSRTSRTYEQYF
>NA|TRBJ2-5|TRBV15
CATSSDRGTQYF
>NA|TRBJ2-7|TRBV11-2
CASSSGGEQYF
>NA|TRBJ2-1|TRBV5-6
CASSFYGRGYNEQFF
>NA|TRBJ1-3|TRBV30
CAWTTGTGNTIYF
>NA|TRBJ2-3|TRBV19
CASSIVGGGRFGPDTQYF
>once|TRBJ2-5|TRBV7-2
CASSYTKETQYF
>NA|TRBJ2-5|TRBV6-6
CASSPHDSRSQETQYF
>NA|TRBJ1-5|TRBV5-1
CASSPQGGTQPQHF
>NA|TRBJ1-5|TRBV23-1
CASRTPREAQHF